One sample yielded the 20 T cell receptor beta chains listed below, sequenced in a study of blood T cells in healthy people across ages. Primers used in a second PCR of about 6 to 11 cycles were a sample-barcoded 5' primer and a J-beta primer mix. Each CDR3 protein is one row after TCRdb ran MiXCR on the 5' RACE reads. The sample has some 1.6 million distinct CDR3 sequences, about 31% seen once. The sample taken for sequencing was blood. The receptors were gathered from a woman in her twenties or thirties in good health.

This clonotype was counted between two and nine times. The chain has TRBV24-1 and TRBJ1-5; D is perhaps TRBD1 (5 bases). V lost 5 bases and J lost 5, with 9 bases in between. The CDR3 is 13 residues long. From germline, CDR1 is KGHDR and CDR2 SFDVKD. The DNA for the CDR3 is TGTGCCACCAGTGGCCAGGGATATCAGCCCCAGCATTTT. The encoded protein is CATSGQGYQPQHF.

This clonotype occurred a few times. This chain links TRBV28 with TRBJ2-1; 8 bases are shared with TRBD2. The J segment lost 7 bases and the V segment lost 6 bases, leaving 8 bases of the junction unmatched. The CDR3 contains 14 residues. CDR1 is MDHEN and CDR2 is SYDVKM in the germline V gene. CDR3 bases: TGTGCCAGCAGGACGGCGCGGGAGGCTAATGAGCAGTTCTTC. It specifies CASRTAREANEQFF.

This clonotype was detected only once. A much larger clone differs from this one at a single base, so this may be a read error. Written as DNA, the CDR3 is TGTGCCAGCAGCCTTACTAGCGGGGATAACAATAAGCAGTTCTTC. Its translation: CASSLTSGDNNKQFF. This chain connects TRBV4-2 to TRBJ2-1; 10 nucleotides agree with TRBD2. The CDR3 contains 15 residues. CDR1 and CDR2 from the germline V gene are LGHNA and YNFKEQ.

For the CDR3, the DNA is TGTGCCAGCAGTGAAGCGGGAGGACAGTCGGTTGGCTACACCTTC. Translating it yields CASSEAGGQSVGYTF. V usage is TRBV2 and J usage is TRBJ1-2; D is perhaps TRBD1 (6 bases). The length of the CDR3 is 15 residues. V lost 0 bases, J lost 7 bases, and 15 bases lay in between. Germline-derived CDR1 and CDR2 are SNHLY and FYNNEI.

This clonotype was seen at least ten times. Sequence at one end of the junction differs from germline and may be a read error. The chain carries TRBV6-2 or TRBV6-3 and TRBJ2-5, with 8 bases matching TRBD2. The germline CDR1 and CDR2 sequences are MNHEY and SVGEGT. This CDR3 is 14 amino acids long. CDR3 bases: TGCGCCAGCAGCTCCGGGGGGGCCGCTGAGACCCAGTACTTC. Translation: CASSSGGAAETQYF.

Note on this clonotype: The junction and the germline gene differ at one end; a read error may be behind it. The chain has TRBV12-3 or TRBV12-4 and TRBJ2-6; TRBD2 matches 14 bases. The CDR3 contains 17 residues. This chain's CDR3 is CASSSGLAGAGANALTF. CDR3 nucleotide sequence: TGTGCCAGCAGTTCGGGACTAGCGGGGGCTGGGGCCAACGCCCTGACTTTC.

This clonotype occurred many times. The chain is built from TRBV5-1 and TRBJ2-5; D gene unclear. CDR1 is SGHRS and CDR2 is YFSETQ in the germline V gene. V was cut by 1 base and J by 4 bases, with 8 bases left in between. There are 13 residues in the CDR3. In DNA, the CDR3 is TGCGCCAGCAGCTTGTTTTCAGGAGAGACCCAGTACTTC. Encoded protein: CASSLFSGETQYF.

This clonotype was observed a few times. The genes are TRBV5-1 and TRBJ2-1; D remains unclear. Per the germline V gene, CDR1 is SGHRS and CDR2 is YFSETQ. The ends were cut back, 3 bases at V and 7 bases at J, with 14 bases in the middle. This CDR3 spans 14 amino acids. The CDR3 region has the DNA TGCGCCAGCAGCTCCTTCGGGCGATCAAATGAGCAGTTCTTC. Its translation: CASSSFGRSNEQFF.

This clonotype turned up a few times. The chain employs TRBV7-3 and TRBJ2-1; D not resolved. Germline loops: CDR1 SGHTA, CDR2 FQGTGA. With 4 bases removed from V and 5 bases from J, the gap between germline ends came to 9 bases. The CDR3 is 13 residues long. The CDR3 bases are TGTGCCAGCAGCTCCATGGCCCACAATGAGCAGTTCTTC. It encodes CASSSMAHNEQFF.

This clonotype appeared a few times. The genes are TRBV5-1 and TRBJ2-4; D is perhaps TRBD2 (5 bases). The J call is doubtful: the DNA matches TRBJ2-7 better. The CDR3 runs to 13 residues. Germline-derived CDR1 and CDR2 are SGHRS and YFSETQ. CDR3 residues: CASSYFEGSEQYF. The CDR3, as DNA: TGCGCCAGCAGTTACTTCGAGGGATCCGAGCAGTACTTC.

This clonotype was counted ten times or more. The chain carries TRBV29-1 and TRBJ1-2, with D hard to call. Trimming took 6 bases from V and 7 from J, leaving 12 bases between them. Germline-derived CDR1 and CDR2 are SQVTM and ANQGSEA. The CDR3 has 11 amino acids. CDR3 protein: CSVTAESGYTF. CDR3 bases: TGCAGCGTCACCGCAGAAAGTGGCTACACCTTC.

The chain uses TRBV2 and TRBJ2-1; the match to TRBD2 covers 11 bases. The CDR3 has 17 amino acids. V lost 2 bases to trimming and J lost 0 bases; unmatched junction nucleotides: 3. Germline V CDR1 and CDR2: SNHLY, FYNNEI. CDR3 loop: CASSEITSGSSYNEQFF. The CDR3 DNA reads as TGTGCCAGCAGTGAAATTACTAGCGGGAGCTCCTACAATGAGCAGTTCTTC.

The sample holds a few counts of this clonotype. The chain carries TRBV20-1 and TRBJ1-5; perhaps TRBD1 as D (6 bases). This CDR3 is 15 amino acids long. Germline lookup yields CDR1 DFQATT and CDR2 SNEGSKA (reference sequence). Deletions cut 6 bases from V and 0 bases from J, with 15 bases between. In nucleotides, the CDR3 is TGCAGTGCCAGGACAGAGCACTATAGCAATCAGCCCCAGCATTTT. Amino acids: CSARTEHYSNQPQHF.

This clonotype was observed a handful of times. The rearrangement uses TRBV10-3 and TRBJ2-3; 15 bases agree with TRBD2. CDR1 and CDR2 (germline): ENHRY, SYGVKD. The CDR3 consists of 17 residues. The junction had 4 bases not matched to a gene; V was cut back by 6 bases and J by 0 bases. In DNA, the CDR3 is TGTGCCATCAGGGTTGGACTAGCGGGGGGGAGCACAGATACGCAGTATTTT. This gives the protein CAIRVGLAGGSTDTQYF.

The chain couples TRBV15 to TRBJ1-1; no reliable D call. Germline V gives CDR1 LNHNV, CDR2 YYDKDF (reference sequence). The V end lost 7 bases, the J end lost 5 bases, and 14 bases lay between the germline ends. This CDR3 has 13 residues. The CDR3 sequence: CATKGFRGTEAFF. The DNA for the CDR3 is TGTGCCACCAAGGGTTTCCGGGGAACTGAAGCTTTCTTT.

The V gene is TRBV30, the J gene TRBJ1-1; D unclear. This CDR3 has 12 residues. From germline, CDR1 is GTSNPN and CDR2 SVGIG (reference sequence). The V end lost 4 bases, the J end lost 2 bases, and 8 bases lay between the germline ends. CDR3 sequence: CAWMLGNTEAFF. The CDR3 nucleotides read TGTGCCTGGATGTTGGGAAACACTGAAGCTTTCTTT.

This chain joins TRBV20-1 and TRBJ1-4; 8 bases are a match to TRBD1. CDR3 length: 14 amino acids. Germline V gives CDR1 DFQATT, CDR2 SNEGSKA (reference sequence). Germline trimming cut 5 bases from V and 2 bases from J; bases unmatched to any gene: 4. The CDR3 DNA reads TGCAGTGCTGCCCGACAGGGGACTAATGAAAAACTGTTTTTT. Residues: CSAARQGTNEKLFF.

This clonotype was detected once. This chain joins TRBV20-1 and TRBJ2-5; 7 bases fit TRBD2. The CDR3 is 16 amino acids. After removal of 3 bases from V and 1 base from J, the junction contained 11 bases not matched to a gene. Looked up from germline, CDR1 is DFQATT and CDR2 is SNEGSKA (reference sequence). Here the CDR3 DNA reads TGCAGTGCTAGGGGGCGGCTAGCGGACATCCAAGAGACCCAGTACTTC. Encoded protein: CSARGRLADIQETQYF.

This clonotype was observed at least ten times. V usage is TRBV27 and J usage is TRBJ2-3; D possibly corresponds to TRBD2 (6 bases). The CDR3 sequence is 14 residues long. V lost 2 bases and J lost 5, with 11 bases in between. Germline V gives CDR1 MNHEY, CDR2 SMNVEV (reference sequence). The CDR3 spells CASSLRRGGDTQYF. The CDR3 region has the DNA TGTGCCAGCAGTTTAAGGAGGGGTGGAGATACGCAGTATTTT.

In this sample, this clonotype turned up many times. V is TRBV20-1 and J is TRBJ2-7, with a weak D call TRBD2 (6 bases). This CDR3 is 14 amino acids long. The V end was cut by 4 bases, the J end by 4 bases, with 17 bases between. Germline V CDR1 and CDR2: DFQATT, SNEGSKA (reference sequence). CDR3 DNA sequence: TGCAGTGCTAAATCCGGGACTTCCCTGTACGAGCAGTACTTC. As protein: CSAKSGTSLYEQYF.